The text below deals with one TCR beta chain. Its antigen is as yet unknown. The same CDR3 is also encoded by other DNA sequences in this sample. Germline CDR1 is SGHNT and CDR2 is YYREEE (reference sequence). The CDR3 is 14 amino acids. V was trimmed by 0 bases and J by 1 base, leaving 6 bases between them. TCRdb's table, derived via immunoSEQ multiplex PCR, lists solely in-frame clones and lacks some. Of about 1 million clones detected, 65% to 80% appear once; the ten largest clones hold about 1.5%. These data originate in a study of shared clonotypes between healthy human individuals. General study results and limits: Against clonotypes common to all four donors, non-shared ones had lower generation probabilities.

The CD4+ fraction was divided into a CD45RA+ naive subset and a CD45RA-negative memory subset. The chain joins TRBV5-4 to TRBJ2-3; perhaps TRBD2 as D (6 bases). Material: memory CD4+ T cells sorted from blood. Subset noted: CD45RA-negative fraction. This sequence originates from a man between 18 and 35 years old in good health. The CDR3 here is CASSLGGGTDTQYF. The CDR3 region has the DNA TGTGCCAGCAGCTTGGGGGGGGGCACAGATACGCAGTATTTT.